This T cell receptor beta chain was found in a study of T cell repertoires in cytomegalovirus infection. Study details: An indication of both CMV infection and matching HLA type came from public TCR beta signatures.

In this sample, this clonotype turned up many times. Its target is unknown. The CDR3 contains 14 residues. V lost 4 bases and J 7 bases, leaving 13 bases between the germline ends. Germline CDR1 and CDR2: SEHNR and FQNEAQ (reference sequence). Using its own MiXCR run on the reads, TCRdb lists one record per CDR3 protein. Among roughly 720,000 distinct CDR3 sequences listed, less than 40% were seen once. Whole-study findings and limits: HLA-C-restricted CMV-specific TCR beta clonotypes prevailed in the ex vivo response. CMV carriers with the relevant HLA were identified by cumulative public TCR beta family frequency.

The genes are TRBV7-9 and TRBJ1-4; D might be TRBD1 (6 bases). This clonotype was obtained from a human donor in good health (CMV status not recorded). Some clones in this sample may be carry-over from other donors' samples. The sample comprised PBMCs. CDR3 loop: CASSYRDIPEKLFF. In DNA, the CDR3 is TGTGCCAGCAGCTACCGGGACATACCTGAAAAACTGTTTTTT.